The source of this TCR beta chain is a study of T cell clonality in common variable immunodeficiency. Regarding the study as a whole: TCRbeta clonality was increased in CVID versus healthy controls.

Trimming removed 7 bases from V and 1 base from J, with 17 bases in between. The CDR3 runs 15 residues. CDR1 MNHEY and CDR2 SVGEGT come from the germline V gene. This clone was detected ten times or more. Its cognate antigen is unknown. The observed sequence ends 3 residues before the CDR3 terminus, with the missing tail filled in from the germline J gene. The data were produced by immunoSEQ multiplex PCR, yet TCRdb's version contains in-frame clones alone and is incomplete. The repertoire has approximately 34,000 clones, none seen only once; the ten largest take 0.75% to 1%. This receptor was taken from a person aged 18-69 years in good health. Sequencing was done on a sample of peripheral blood mononuclear cells. The chain carries TRBV6-2 or TRBV6-3 and TRBJ2-7; D may be TRBD2 (6 bases). CDR3 bases read: TGTGCCAGCAAGATTTCGGGGGTGGTATCCTACGAG. The encoded protein is CASKISGVVSYE. The whole CDR3 reads CASKISGVVSYEQYF.